These 27 T cell receptor beta chains share one sample of origin, sequenced in a study of T cell changes during pregnancy in multiple sclerosis. Measured with immunoSEQ multiplex PCR; TCRdb has only the in-frame clones, and not every one. The sample holds approximately 52,000 clones, approximately 92% seen once. Sequencing was performed on CD4+ T cells from peripheral blood mononuclear cells, taken after pregnancy. These receptors originate from a female donor with multiple sclerosis, enrolled in a pregnancy study.

CDR3 loop: CASSEGPGAPYEQYF. CDR3 coding DNA: TGTGCCAGCAGTGAAGGCCCAGGGGCTCCCTACGAGCAGTACTTC. V gene TRBV6-1 combines with J gene TRBJ2-7, with D possibly TRBD1 on 6 matching bases. Per the germline V gene, CDR1 is MNHNS and CDR2 is SASEGT. The ends were cut back, 1 base at V and 2 bases at J, with 12 bases in the middle. The CDR3 runs 15 residues.

V gene TRBV6-5 combines with J gene TRBJ1-2; 8 bases agree with TRBD1. The germline V gene encodes CDR1 MNHEY and CDR2 SVGAGI. This CDR3 has 13 amino acids. The V gene end was trimmed by 4 bases and the J gene end by 3 bases; junction bases not matched to a gene: 1. CDR3 in amino acids: CASSSTGDYGYTF. CDR3 coding DNA: TGTGCCAGCAGTTCGACAGGGGACTATGGCTACACCTTC.

V usage is TRBV19 and J usage is TRBJ1-2, with TRBD1 matching over 7 bases. This CDR3 comprises 13 residues. From germline, CDR1 is LNHDA and CDR2 SQIVND (reference sequence). V lost 10 bases to trimming and J lost 6 bases; unmatched junction nucleotides: 11. CDR3 protein: CATSGQLSNGYTF. The CDR3 nucleotides are TGTGCCACCTCGGGACAGCTCTCTAATGGCTACACCTTC.

The rearrangement uses TRBV6-5 and TRBJ2-7; TRBD2 is a possible D gene (5 bases). Trimming removed 4 bases from V and 3 bases from J, with 16 bases in between. The CDR3 is 15 residues long. Germline loops: CDR1 MNHEY, CDR2 SVGAGI. The CDR3 loop reads CASSLGDVRSYEQYF. In DNA form, the CDR3 reads TGTGCCAGCAGTTTGGGAGACGTTCGGAGCTACGAGCAGTACTTC.

The V and J genes are TRBV14 and TRBJ2-5, with 12 bases lining up with TRBD2. V lost 6 bases to trimming and J lost 5 bases; unmatched junction nucleotides: 4. The length of the CDR3 is 14 residues. Germline CDR1 reads SGHDN; CDR2 reads FVKESK. The CDR3, as DNA: TGTGCCAGCAGGACTAGCGGGAGTGGTGAGACCCAGTACTTC. This sequence encodes CASRTSGSGETQYF.

This clone appeared once. The CDR3 loop reads CASSPRTGGINTDTQYF. In nucleotides, the CDR3 is TGTGCCAGCTCACCACGGACAGGGGGCATAAACACAGATACGCAGTATTTT. The chain carries TRBV18 and TRBJ2-3; 11 bases align to TRBD1. The germline gives CDR1 KGHSH, CDR2 LQKENI. V gave up 1 base and J gave up 2 bases; unmatched junction bases: 5. The length of the CDR3 is 17 residues.

The chain couples TRBV30 to TRBJ2-2; D unresolved. V shed 2 bases and J shed 1 base, with 2 bases lying between them. The CDR3 has 12 residues. CDR1 and CDR2 (germline): GTSNPN, SVGIG (reference sequence). In nucleotides, the CDR3 is TGTGCCTGGAGTCTGAACACCGGGGAGCTGTTTTTT. This gives the protein CAWSLNTGELFF.

The gene calls are TRBV18 and TRBJ2-7; 7 bases fit TRBD2. This CDR3 is built from 14 residues. Germline trimming cut 3 bases from V and 2 bases from J; bases unmatched to any gene: 4. Germline V gives CDR1 KGHSH, CDR2 LQKENI. The CDR3 bases are TGTGCCAGCTCACCCTCTAGCGGAGCCTACGAGCAGTACTTC. This translates into CASSPSSGAYEQYF. Full variable domain (rest looked up from reference TRBV18 and TRBJ2-7): NAGVMQNPRHLVRRRGQEARLRCSPMKGHSHVYWYRQLPEEGLKFMVYLQKENIIDESGMPKERFSAEFPKEGPSILRIQQVVRGDSAAYFCASSPSSGAYEQYFGPGTRLTVT.

The V and J genes are TRBV30 and TRBJ2-1; TRBD2 might be the D (6 bases). CDR1 GTSNPN and CDR2 SVGIG come from the germline V gene (reference sequence). The CDR3 is 14 residues long. Deletions cut 4 bases from V and 3 bases from J, with 13 bases between. The DNA for the CDR3 is TGTGCCTGGAATAAAGGGAGGAGCTACAATGAGCAGTTCTTC. This sequence encodes CAWNKGRSYNEQFF.

The V call is TRBV5-6, the J call TRBJ1-5, with 12 positions matching TRBD1. The trim removed 4 bases at V and 7 bases at J, leaving 12 bases unmatched. CDR1 is SGHDT and CDR2 is YYEEEE in the germline V gene. The CDR3 extends over 17 amino acids. The CDR3 region is CASSPHRDRGLRQPQHF. The DNA of the CDR3 is TGTGCCAGCAGCCCCCACCGGGACAGGGGGCTTCGACAGCCCCAGCATTTT.

This chain connects TRBV7-3 to TRBJ2-2, with 7 positions matching TRBD1. Germline-derived CDR1 and CDR2 are SGHTA and FQGTGA. Trimming took 4 bases from V and 5 from J; bases not matched to a gene: 7. This CDR3 is built from 15 residues. The CDR3 loop reads CASSSRQGRTGELFF. CDR3 coding DNA: TGTGCCAGCAGCTCGAGACAGGGACGGACCGGGGAGCTGTTTTTT.

This chain joins TRBV15 and TRBJ1-3; TRBD1 might be the D (6 bases). With 0 bases removed from V and 1 base from J, the gap between germline ends came to 13 bases. CDR3 length equals 17 residues. Germline CDR1 LNHNV, CDR2 YYDKDF (reference sequence). The CDR3 here is CATSRDGQPFSGNTIYF. The DNA of the CDR3 is TGTGCCACCAGCAGAGATGGACAGCCTTTTTCTGGAAACACCATATATTTT.

The genes are TRBV7-2 and TRBJ1-2; D remains unclear. Germline values: CDR1 SGHTA, CDR2 FQGNSA. The V gene lost 5 bases and the J gene lost 6 bases, with 13 bases spanning the gap. This CDR3 contains 13 residues. The CDR3 is CASSPWAVDGYTF. CDR3 in DNA: TGTGCCAGCAGCCCCTGGGCCGTCGATGGCTACACCTTC.

V gene TRBV13 combines with J gene TRBJ1-3; 7 bases are a match to TRBD1. CDR3 length: 17 amino acids. Losses at the gene ends were 0 bases for V and 1 base for J; bases not matched to a gene: 6. Germline V gene data show CDR1 as PRHDT and CDR2 as FYEKMQ (reference sequence). The CDR3 DNA sequence: TGTGCCAGCAGCTTAGGTATTGGGACAGCATCTGGAAACACCATATATTTT. Its protein is CASSLGIGTASGNTIYF.

The chain employs TRBV19 and TRBJ1-1; TRBD1 agrees at 7 bases. The CDR3 has 13 amino acids. The V gene's germline CDR1 is LNHDA and CDR2 SQIVND (reference sequence). J gave up 4 bases and V 6 bases, and 5 bases lay outside the gene matches. The CDR3, as DNA: TGTGCCAGTAGGACAGGGTCCAGCACTGAAGCTTTCTTT. Protein: CASRTGSSTEAFF.

This clone was seen only once. V usage is TRBV21-1 and J usage is TRBJ2-7; no check of the table's D call, TRBD2, against the DNA was made. TRBV21-1 is labeled a pseudogene. The CDR3 has 16 amino acids. DNA for the CDR3: TGTGCCAGCAGCAAAGATGGGACTTGGGAGTGGCACGAGCAGTACTTC. It specifies CASSKDGTWEWHEQYF.

The chain combines TRBV5-4 with TRBJ2-5; 12 bases align to TRBD2. The trim removed 4 bases at V and 0 bases at J, leaving 7 bases unmatched. CDR1 and CDR2 (germline): SGHNT, YYREEE (reference sequence). CDR3 size: 17 residues. In nucleotides, the CDR3 is TGTGCCAGCAGCAGAGGGACTAGCGGGTCGTACCAAGAGACCCAGTACTTC. Encoded protein: CASSRGTSGSYQETQYF.

CDR3 DNA sequence: TGTGCCAGCAGCTCCCGACAGGGCACAGATACGCAGTATTTT. It translates to CASSSRQGTDTQYF. V usage is TRBV5-6 and J usage is TRBJ2-3, with D possibly being TRBD1 (6 bases). CDR1 SGHDT and CDR2 YYEEEE come from the germline V gene. V lost 3 bases, J lost 1 base, and 9 bases lay in between. The CDR3 length is 14 residues.

This clone appeared once. The J gene is TRBJ1-2, the V gene TRBV5-1; TRBD1 matches at 8 bases. The CDR3 is 15 amino acids. CDR1 SGHRS and CDR2 YFSETQ come from the germline V gene. The V and J ends lost 0 bases and 4 bases, in that order; junction bases with no gene match: 5. This CDR3 reads CASSLGDRGTYGYTF. In DNA, the CDR3 is TGCGCCAGCAGCTTGGGAGACAGGGGTACCTATGGCTACACCTTC.

The chain recombines TRBV29-1 with TRBJ1-1, with 9 bases that match TRBD1. V lost 5 bases to trimming and J lost 5 bases; unmatched junction nucleotides: 6. From germline, CDR1 is SQVTM and CDR2 ANQGSEA. CDR3 length equals 13 residues. This CDR3 is CSVWTGEVTEAFF. DNA for the CDR3: TGCAGCGTTTGGACAGGGGAGGTTACTGAAGCTTTCTTT.

This clone was found once. This chain links TRBV19 with TRBJ2-1; the match to TRBD2 covers 12 bases. This CDR3 is 18 amino acids long. Germline CDR1 is LNHDA and CDR2 is SQIVND (reference sequence). Trimming cost V 2 bases and J 6 bases; bases outside gene matches: 11. The chain's CDR3 is CASSILLAGGPIRNEQFF. The CDR3, as DNA: TGTGCCAGTAGTATACTCCTAGCGGGAGGGCCTATTCGCAATGAGCAGTTCTTC.

A single count supports this clone. V gene TRBV11-2 combines with J gene TRBJ2-1, with 9 bases matching TRBD2. The germline CDR1 and CDR2 sequences are SGHAT and FQNNGV. The CDR3 consists of 15 residues. The trim removed 1 base at V and 6 bases at J, leaving 4 bases unmatched. The CDR3 is CASSLVAGAGNEQFF. The CDR3 DNA reads as TGTGCCAGCAGCTTAGTAGCGGGAGCGGGCAATGAGCAGTTCTTC.

CDR3 amino acids: CATILIPDRAEGNQPQHF. The CDR3 DNA reads TGTGCCACCATACTGATCCCTGACAGGGCGGAGGGCAATCAGCCCCAGCATTTT. The chain carries TRBV14 and TRBJ1-5; 7 bases align to TRBD1. The V gene's germline CDR1 is SGHDN and CDR2 FVKESK. V lost 10 bases to trimming and J lost 2 bases; unmatched junction nucleotides: 20. This CDR3 has 18 residues.

The chain's CDR3 is CASSYPGQADNEQFF. The DNA for the CDR3 is TGTGCCAGCAGCTATCCGGGACAGGCAGACAATGAGCAGTTCTTC. V gene TRBV5-5 combines with J gene TRBJ2-1; 8 bases are shared with TRBD1. This CDR3 is built from 15 residues. V trimming: 3 bases; J trimming: 5 bases; junction bases outside the gene matches: 7. Germline CDR1 and CDR2: SGHKS and YYEKEE (reference sequence).

V gene TRBV7-2 combines with J gene TRBJ1-2, with 9 bases matching TRBD1. Germline V gene data show CDR1 as SGHTA and CDR2 as FQGNSA. J gave up 7 bases and V 4 bases, and 10 bases lay outside the gene matches. CDR3 size: 15 residues. CDR3 amino acids: CASSSLTGGEGGYTF. The CDR3 DNA follows: TGTGCCAGCAGCTCTCTGACAGGGGGGGAGGGTGGCTACACCTTC.

The chain uses TRBV5-6 and TRBJ1-4, with 10 nucleotides matching TRBD1. Germline V gene lookup returns CDR1 SGHDT and CDR2 YYEEEE. V gave up 4 bases and J gave up 5 bases; unmatched junction bases: 5. There are 15 residues in the CDR3. CDR3 bases: TGTGCCAGCAGCCGAGCGACAGGGGGCAATGAAAAACTGTTTTTT. This translates into CASSRATGGNEKLFF.

As DNA, the CDR3 is TGCAGTGCTCCCCTCCCTGATACGCAGTATTTT. Translating it yields CSAPLPDTQYF. The chain employs TRBV20-1 and TRBJ2-3; D gene unclear. The V gene lost 5 bases and the J gene lost 6 bases, with 9 bases spanning the gap. CDR1 is DFQATT, CDR2 SNEGSKA, per germline (reference sequence). CDR3 size: 11 residues.